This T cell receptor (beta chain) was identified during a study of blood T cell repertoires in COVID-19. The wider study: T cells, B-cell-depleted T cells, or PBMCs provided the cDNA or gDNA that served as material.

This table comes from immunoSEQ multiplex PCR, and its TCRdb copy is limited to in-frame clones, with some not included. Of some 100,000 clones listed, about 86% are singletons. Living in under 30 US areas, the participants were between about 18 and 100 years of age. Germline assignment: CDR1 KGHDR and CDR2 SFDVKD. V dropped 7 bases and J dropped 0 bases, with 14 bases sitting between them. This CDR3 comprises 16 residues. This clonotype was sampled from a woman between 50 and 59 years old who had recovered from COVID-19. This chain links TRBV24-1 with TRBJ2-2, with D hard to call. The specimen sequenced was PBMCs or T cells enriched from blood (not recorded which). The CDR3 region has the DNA TGTGCCACCAGGGGCTCCAGTAGGACGAACACCGGGGAGCTGTTTTTT. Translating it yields CATRGSSRTNTGELFF.